Here is one T cell receptor (beta chain) with its context. Its antigen is undetermined. The sample comes from a study of cytomegalovirus exposure and HLA in healthy donors. Study findings and constraints: In a later analysis, a missense DCLRE1C variant was linked to TCR beta V- and J-gene trimming. Overall, around 150 TCR beta chains were annotated as cytomegalovirus-associated.

The PCR was carried out with 60 Vbeta primers and 13 Jbeta primers. The repertoire was sequenced with immunoSEQ multiplex PCR; TCRdb's copy has only in-frame clones and lacks some. Of 95,000 to 150,000 clones listed, over 65% are singletons. In germline, CDR1 is SGHRS, CDR2 YFSETQ. The CDR3 consists of 14 residues. V was pared by 1 base and J by 4 bases, with 12 bases between. Material for sequencing was PBMCs. The sequence derives from a woman aged 40 to 55 in good health and CMV-seropositive. V usage is TRBV5-1 and J usage is TRBJ2-7; possible D gene TRBD1, 6 bases. The DNA for the CDR3 is TGCGCCAGCAGCTTGAGTGTCAGGGGTTACGAGCAGTACTTC. Amino acids: CASSLSVRGYEQYF.